The 10 T cell receptor beta chains reported below all come from one sample, sequenced in a study of metastatic and nonmetastatic thyroid tumors. None of the patients had undergone any treatment ahead of thyroid surgery. Using MiXCR, TCRdb re-called clones from the PCR reads. The profile covers fewer than 45,000 clones, with less than 25% appearing a single time and around 15% taken by the ten largest. The material sequenced was blood. Receptor source: a female donor with papillary thyroid cancer or a benign thyroid nodule (not recorded which). Some clones in this sample may be carry-over from other donors' samples.

The chain joins TRBV5-6 to TRBJ2-5; D is possibly TRBD1 (6 bases). Looked up from germline, CDR1 is SGHDT and CDR2 is YYEEEE. The CDR3 has 14 amino acids. Trimming left V 0 bases short and J 8 bases short, with 14 bases between. The CDR3 DNA reads TGTGCCAGCAGCTTGGGACCGGCAGGGGAAACCCAGTACTTC. This encodes CASSLGPAGETQYF. Full variable domain (outside the CDR3, taken from reference TRBV5-6 and TRBJ2-5): DAGVTQSPTHLIKTRGQQVTLRCSPKSGHDTVSWYQQALGQGPQFIFQYYEEEERQRGNFPDRFSGHQFPNYSSELNVNALLLGDSALYLCASSLGPAGETQYFGPGTRLLVL.

This rearrangement joins TRBV6-2 or TRBV6-3 to TRBJ2-7; 13 nucleotides line up with TRBD2. This CDR3 has 15 amino acids. With V trimmed by 6 bases and J by 4 bases, 6 bases remained unmatched. CDR1 is MNHEY and CDR2 is SVGEGT in the germline V gene. The CDR3 loop reads CASSSTSGRYYEQYF. CDR3 DNA sequence: TGTGCCAGCAGCTCGACTAGCGGGAGGTATTACGAGCAGTACTTC.

Concerning this clone: The junction departs from the called germline gene at one end, perhaps through a read error. The V call is TRBV28, the J call TRBJ2-1, with unresolved D. The CDR3 runs 14 residues. Germline V gene lookup returns CDR1 MDHEN and CDR2 SYDVKM. CDR3 loop: CASRLSDPENEQFF. CDR3 sequence (DNA): TGTGCCAGCAGATTATCTGATCCAGAGAATGAGCAGTTCTTC.

This clone appeared a few times. The chain couples TRBV6-2 or TRBV6-3 to TRBJ1-5; D gene unclear. Germline V gene data show CDR1 as MNHEY and CDR2 as SVGEGT. V lost 0 bases and J 5 bases, leaving 17 bases between the germline ends. The CDR3 runs to 17 residues. This chain's CDR3 is CASSYSSPGQPHQPQHF. CDR3 bases: TGTGCCAGCAGTTACTCTTCTCCAGGTCAGCCGCATCAGCCCCAGCATTTT.

Only a few counts were recorded for this clone. The rearrangement joins TRBV29-1 to TRBJ1-5, with D unclear. The CDR3 covers 13 residues. Trimming shortened V by 5 bases and J by 1 base, and 9 bases separated the two germline ends. Germline V gene sequence: CDR1 SQVTM, CDR2 ANQGSEA. The CDR3 loop is CSVQVDSNQPQHF. The CDR3 coding sequence is TGCAGCGTTCAAGTAGACAGCAATCAGCCCCAGCATTTT.

The chain uses TRBV7-3 and TRBJ2-1, with D perhaps matching TRBD1 (6 bases). This CDR3 is 15 amino acids long. V dropped 3 bases and J dropped 7 bases, with 16 bases sitting between them. CDR1 is SGHTA and CDR2 is FQGTGA in the germline V gene. The CDR3 here is CASSFRQGLRNEQFF. The DNA of the CDR3 is TGTGCCAGCAGCTTTAGGCAGGGGTTAAGAAATGAGCAGTTCTTC.

This clone was counted ten times or more. The V gene is TRBV6-1, the J gene TRBJ2-1, with TRBD1 matching 8 bases. The germline CDR1 and CDR2 sequences are MNHNS and SASEGT. The CDR3 has 15 amino acids. V lost 5 bases, J lost 1 base, and 4 bases stayed unmatched. DNA for the CDR3: TGTGCCAGCAGTTCCGGACAGGGTTCCTACAATGAGCAGTTCTTC. Amino acids: CASSSGQGSYNEQFF.

The chain recombines TRBV6-1 with TRBJ2-2; 7 positions match TRBD2. CDR3 length: 17 residues. The V gene end was trimmed by 6 bases and the J gene end by 7 bases; junction bases not matched to a gene: 17. Germline V gene data show CDR1 as MNHNS and CDR2 as SASEGT. CDR3 residues: CASRQTRGRVDNGELFF. In DNA, the CDR3 is TGTGCCAGCAGGCAAACTAGAGGGAGGGTTGACAACGGGGAGCTGTTTTTT.

This clone occurred many times. J is TRBJ2-1 and V is TRBV29-1; tentatively, D is TRBD1 (5 bases). CDR3 length equals 10 residues. Per the germline V gene, CDR1 is SQVTM and CDR2 is ANQGSEA. Trimming left V 7 bases short and J 10 bases short, with 11 bases between. The CDR3 spells CSGYYREQFF. The CDR3, as DNA: TGCAGCGGGTATTACAGGGAGCAGTTCTTC.

This clone was found many times. This chain joins TRBV27 and TRBJ2-3; 11 nucleotides line up with TRBD1. The V and J ends lost 6 bases and 6 bases, in that order; junction bases with no gene match: 5. CDR3 size: 14 residues. Germline CDR1 reads MNHEY; CDR2 reads SMNVEV (reference sequence). The CDR3 loop is CASRPRTGGDTQYF. CDR3 in DNA: TGTGCCAGCAGGCCTCGGACAGGGGGCGATACGCAGTATTTT.